The T cell receptor (beta chain) under discussion was sequenced for a study of human T cells and chemical hapten exposure. Time point defined: patch test 1, 2 weeks after DPC sensitization. As for treatment: therapeutic diphenylcyclopropenone sensitization with weekly scalp DPC. This clonotype appeared a few times. In TCRdb, the RACE reads were re-called with MiXCR into one record per CDR3 protein. The data hold tens of thousands of distinct CDR3 sequences, with about a tenth observed a single time. The source was whole blood, collected in connection with sensitization to the hapten diphenylcyclopropenone (DPC). The receptor was derived from a woman between 45 and 60 years old with alopecia areata. Some clones in this sample may be carry-over from other donors' samples.

The CDR3 here is CSVDGTGRTSNYGYTF. The CDR3 nucleotides read TGCAGCGTCGATGGGACAGGCCGGACTTCTAACTATGGCTACACCTTC. The J gene is TRBJ1-2, the V gene TRBV29-1; 8 nucleotides line up with TRBD1. V lost 6 bases to trimming and J lost 0 bases; unmatched junction nucleotides: 12. This CDR3 is built from 16 residues. Germline V lookup: CDR1 SQVTM, CDR2 ANQGSEA.